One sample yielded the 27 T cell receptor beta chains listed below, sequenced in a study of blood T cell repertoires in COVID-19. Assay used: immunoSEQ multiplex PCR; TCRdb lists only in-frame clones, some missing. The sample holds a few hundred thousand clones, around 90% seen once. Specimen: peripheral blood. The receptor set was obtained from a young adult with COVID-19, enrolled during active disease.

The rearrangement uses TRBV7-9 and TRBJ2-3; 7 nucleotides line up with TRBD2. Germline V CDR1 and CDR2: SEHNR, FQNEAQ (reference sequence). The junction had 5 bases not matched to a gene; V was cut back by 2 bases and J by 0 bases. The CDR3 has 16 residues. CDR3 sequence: CASSLSRGTSTDTQYF. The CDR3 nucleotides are TGTGCCAGCAGCTTATCGCGGGGGACTAGCACAGATACGCAGTATTTT. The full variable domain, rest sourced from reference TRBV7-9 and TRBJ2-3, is DTGVSQNPRHKITKRGQNVTFRCDPISEHNRLYWYRQTLGQGPEFLTYFQNEAQLEKSRLLSDRFSAERPKGSFSTLEIQRTEQGDSAMYLCASSLSRGTSTDTQYFGPGTRLTVL.

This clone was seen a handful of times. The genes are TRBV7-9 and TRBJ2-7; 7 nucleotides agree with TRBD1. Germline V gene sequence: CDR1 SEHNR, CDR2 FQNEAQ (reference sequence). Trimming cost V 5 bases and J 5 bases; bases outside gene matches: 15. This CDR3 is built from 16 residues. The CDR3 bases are TGTGCCAGCAGCCCACCCCCCGCGACAGGGATCCACGAGCAGTACTTC. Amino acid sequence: CASSPPPATGIHEQYF.

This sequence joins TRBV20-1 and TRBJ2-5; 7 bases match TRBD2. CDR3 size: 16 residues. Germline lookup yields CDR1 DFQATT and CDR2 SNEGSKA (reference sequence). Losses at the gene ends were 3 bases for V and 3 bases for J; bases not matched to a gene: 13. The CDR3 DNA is TGCAGTGCTAGTGGAATAGGCGGGAGAAGTAAAGAGACCCAGTACTTC. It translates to CSASGIGGRSKETQYF.

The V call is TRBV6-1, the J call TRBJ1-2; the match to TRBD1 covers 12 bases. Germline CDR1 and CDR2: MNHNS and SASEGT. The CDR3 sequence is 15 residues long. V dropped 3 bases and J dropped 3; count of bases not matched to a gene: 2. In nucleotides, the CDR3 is TGTGCCAGCAGTGATGGGACAGGGGGCTACTATGGCTACACCTTC. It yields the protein CASSDGTGGYYGYTF.

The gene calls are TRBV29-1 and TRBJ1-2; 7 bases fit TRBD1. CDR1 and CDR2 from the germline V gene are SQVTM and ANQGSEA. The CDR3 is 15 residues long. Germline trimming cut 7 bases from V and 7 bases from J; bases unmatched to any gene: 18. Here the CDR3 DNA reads TGCAGCGCCTGGGCCAGGGGGTTGGATTGGTTTGGCTACACCTTC. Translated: CSAWARGLDWFGYTF.

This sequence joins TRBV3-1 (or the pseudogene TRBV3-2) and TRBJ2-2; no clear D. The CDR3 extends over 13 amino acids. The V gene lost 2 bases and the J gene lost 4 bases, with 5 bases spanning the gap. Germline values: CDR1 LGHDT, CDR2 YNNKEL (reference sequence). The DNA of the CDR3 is TGTGCCAGCAGCCAATCCAGCACCGGGGAGCTGTTTTTT. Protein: CASSQSSTGELFF.

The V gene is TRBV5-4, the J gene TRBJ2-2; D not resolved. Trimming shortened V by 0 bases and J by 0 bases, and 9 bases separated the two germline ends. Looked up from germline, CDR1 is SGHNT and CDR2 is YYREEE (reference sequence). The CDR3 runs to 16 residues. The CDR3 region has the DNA TGTGCCAGCAGCTTGGACCTAAACCCGAACACCGGGGAGCTGTTTTTT. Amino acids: CASSLDLNPNTGELFF.

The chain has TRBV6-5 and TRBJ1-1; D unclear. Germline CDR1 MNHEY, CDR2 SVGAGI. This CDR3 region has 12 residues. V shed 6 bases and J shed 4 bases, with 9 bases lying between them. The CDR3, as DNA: TGTGCCAGCAGCAGACGGGGCACTGAAGCTTTCTTT. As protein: CASSRRGTEAFF.

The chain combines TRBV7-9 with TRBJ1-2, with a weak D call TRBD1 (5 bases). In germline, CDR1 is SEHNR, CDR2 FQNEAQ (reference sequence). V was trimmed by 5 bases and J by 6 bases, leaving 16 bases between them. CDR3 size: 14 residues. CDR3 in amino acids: CASSPPRRVDGYTF. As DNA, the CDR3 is TGTGCCAGCAGCCCCCCACGCAGGGTGGATGGCTACACCTTC.

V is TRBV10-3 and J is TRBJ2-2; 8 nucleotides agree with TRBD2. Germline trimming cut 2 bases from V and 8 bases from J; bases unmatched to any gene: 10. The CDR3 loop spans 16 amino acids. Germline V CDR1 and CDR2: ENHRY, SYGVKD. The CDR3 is CAISERSGSGRGELFF. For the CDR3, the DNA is TGTGCCATCAGTGAGAGGAGCGGGAGCGGTAGAGGGGAGCTGTTTTTT.

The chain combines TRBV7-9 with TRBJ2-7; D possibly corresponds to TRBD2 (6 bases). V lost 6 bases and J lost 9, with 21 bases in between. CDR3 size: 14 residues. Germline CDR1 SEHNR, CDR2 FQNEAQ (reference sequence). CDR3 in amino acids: CASSMGGLGSVQYF. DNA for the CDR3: TGTGCCAGCAGTATGGGAGGCCTGGGATCTGTGCAGTACTTC.

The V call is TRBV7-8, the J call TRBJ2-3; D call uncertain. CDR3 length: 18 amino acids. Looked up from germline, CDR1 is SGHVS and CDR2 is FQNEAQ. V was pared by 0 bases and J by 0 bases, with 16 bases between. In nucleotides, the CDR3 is TGTGCCAGCAGCTTAGCGGCCCTAGTCGGAACTAGCACAGATACGCAGTATTTT. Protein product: CASSLAALVGTSTDTQYF.

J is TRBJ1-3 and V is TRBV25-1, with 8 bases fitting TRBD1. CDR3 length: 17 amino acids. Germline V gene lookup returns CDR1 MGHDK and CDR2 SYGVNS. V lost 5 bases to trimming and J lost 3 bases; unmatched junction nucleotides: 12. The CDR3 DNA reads TGTGCCAGCAGTACCAGCGCAGGGGGCGTTAGTGGAAACACCATATATTTT. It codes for CASSTSAGGVSGNTIYF.

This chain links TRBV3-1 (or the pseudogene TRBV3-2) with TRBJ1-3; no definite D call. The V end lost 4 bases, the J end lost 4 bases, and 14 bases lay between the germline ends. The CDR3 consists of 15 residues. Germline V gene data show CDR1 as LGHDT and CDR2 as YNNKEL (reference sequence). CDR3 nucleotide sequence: TGTGCCAGCAGCCCATGGAACAGTGGGGGAAACACCATATATTTT. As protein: CASSPWNSGGNTIYF.

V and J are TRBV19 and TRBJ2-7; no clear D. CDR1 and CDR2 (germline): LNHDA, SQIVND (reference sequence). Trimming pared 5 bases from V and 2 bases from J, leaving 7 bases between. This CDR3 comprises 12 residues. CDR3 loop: CASSPGTYEQYF. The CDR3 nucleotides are TGTGCCAGTAGTCCAGGAACCTACGAGCAGTACTTC.

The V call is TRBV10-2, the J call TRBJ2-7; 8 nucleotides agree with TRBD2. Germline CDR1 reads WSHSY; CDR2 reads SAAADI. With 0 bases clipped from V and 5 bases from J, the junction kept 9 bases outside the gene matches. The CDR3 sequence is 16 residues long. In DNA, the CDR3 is TGCGCCAGCAGTGAGTCGTCGAGCGGGAGATTCCACGAGCAGTACTTC. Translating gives CASSESSSGRFHEQYF.

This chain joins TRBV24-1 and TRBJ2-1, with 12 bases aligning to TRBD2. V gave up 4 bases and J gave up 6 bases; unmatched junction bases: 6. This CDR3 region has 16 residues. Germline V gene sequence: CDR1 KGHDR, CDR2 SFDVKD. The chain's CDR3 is CATSELTSGRVNEQFF. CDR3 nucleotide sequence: TGTGCCACCAGTGAGTTGACTAGCGGGAGAGTCAATGAGCAGTTCTTC.

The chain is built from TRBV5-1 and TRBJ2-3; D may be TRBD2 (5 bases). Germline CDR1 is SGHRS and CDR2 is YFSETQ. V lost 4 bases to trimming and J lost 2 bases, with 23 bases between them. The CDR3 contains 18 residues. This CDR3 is CASSRRPGLADPTDTQYF. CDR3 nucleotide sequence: TGCGCCAGCAGCCGCCGGCCCGGACTCGCCGACCCCACAGATACGCAGTATTTT.

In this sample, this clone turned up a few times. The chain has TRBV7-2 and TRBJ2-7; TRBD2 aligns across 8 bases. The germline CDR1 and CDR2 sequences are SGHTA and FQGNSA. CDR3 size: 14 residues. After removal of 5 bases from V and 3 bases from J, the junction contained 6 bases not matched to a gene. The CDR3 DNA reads TGTGCCAGCAGCCTATACCTAGCGGGCTACGAGCAGTACTTC. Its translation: CASSLYLAGYEQYF.

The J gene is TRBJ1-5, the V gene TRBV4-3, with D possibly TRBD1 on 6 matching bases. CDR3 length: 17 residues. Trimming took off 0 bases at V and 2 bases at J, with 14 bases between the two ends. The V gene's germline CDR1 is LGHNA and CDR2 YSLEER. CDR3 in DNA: TGCGCCAGCAGCCAAGATGCAGTAGGGGGAGGCAATCAGCCCCAGCATTTT. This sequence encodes CASSQDAVGGGNQPQHF.

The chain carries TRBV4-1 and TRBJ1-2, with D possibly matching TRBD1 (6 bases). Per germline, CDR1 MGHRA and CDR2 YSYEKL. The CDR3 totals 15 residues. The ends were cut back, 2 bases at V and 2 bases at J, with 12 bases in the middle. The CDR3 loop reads CASSQWDTQNYGYTF. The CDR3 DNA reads TGCGCCAGCAGCCAATGGGACACGCAGAACTATGGCTACACCTTC.

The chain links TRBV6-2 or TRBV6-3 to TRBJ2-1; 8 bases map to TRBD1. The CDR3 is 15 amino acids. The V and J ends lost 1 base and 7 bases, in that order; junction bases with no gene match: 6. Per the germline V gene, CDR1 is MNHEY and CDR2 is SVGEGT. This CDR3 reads CASSYLDRAKNEQFF. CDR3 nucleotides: TGTGCCAGCAGTTACTTGGACAGGGCTAAGAATGAGCAGTTCTTC.

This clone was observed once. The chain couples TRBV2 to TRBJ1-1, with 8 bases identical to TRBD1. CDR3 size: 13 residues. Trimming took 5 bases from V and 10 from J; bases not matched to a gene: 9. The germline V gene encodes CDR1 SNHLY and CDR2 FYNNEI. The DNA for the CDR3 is TGTGCCAGCAGTCCCGGACAGGGACTGCTAGCTTTCTTT. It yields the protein CASSPGQGLLAFF.

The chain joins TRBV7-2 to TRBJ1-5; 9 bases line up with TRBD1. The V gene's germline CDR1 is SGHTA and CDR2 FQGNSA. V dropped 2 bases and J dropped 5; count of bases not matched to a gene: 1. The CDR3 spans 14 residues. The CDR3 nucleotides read TGTGCCAGCAGCTTAAGACAGGGGGATCAGCCCCAGCATTTT. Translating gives CASSLRQGDQPQHF. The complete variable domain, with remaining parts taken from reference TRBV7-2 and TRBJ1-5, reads GAGVSQSPSNKVTEKGKDVELRCDPISGHTALYWYRQSLGQGLEFLIYFQGNSAPDKSGLPSDRFSAERTGGSVSTLTIQRTQQEDSAVYLCASSLRQGDQPQHFGDGTRLSIL.

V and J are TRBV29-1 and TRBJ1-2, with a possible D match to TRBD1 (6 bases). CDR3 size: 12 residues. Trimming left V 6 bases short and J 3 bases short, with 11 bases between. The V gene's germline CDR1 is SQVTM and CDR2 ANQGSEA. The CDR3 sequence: CSVAGADYGYTF. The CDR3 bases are TGCAGCGTCGCGGGGGCTGACTATGGCTACACCTTC.

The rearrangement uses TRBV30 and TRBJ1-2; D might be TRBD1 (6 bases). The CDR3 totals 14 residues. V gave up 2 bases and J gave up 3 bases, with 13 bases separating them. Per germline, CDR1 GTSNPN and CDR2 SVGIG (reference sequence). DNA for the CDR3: TGTGCCTGGAGTAAAACAGGGTTTTACTATGGCTACACCTTC. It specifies CAWSKTGFYYGYTF.

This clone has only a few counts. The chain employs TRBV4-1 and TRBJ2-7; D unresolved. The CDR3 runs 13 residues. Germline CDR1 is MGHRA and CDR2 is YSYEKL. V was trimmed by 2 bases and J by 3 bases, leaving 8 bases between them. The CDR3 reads CASSQKPGYEQYF. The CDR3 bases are TGCGCCAGCAGCCAAAAACCGGGCTACGAGCAGTACTTC.